The rows below give T cell receptor beta chains drawn from one sample of a study of T cells in Graves' hyperthyroidism and ophthalmopathy. TCRdb reprocessed the multiplex PCR reads via MiXCR and lists one record per CDR3 protein. Here the sample spans around 440,000 distinct CDR3 sequences, 15% to 19% being singletons. The source material was blood. These receptors originate from a woman between 18 and 29 years old with Graves' hyperthyroidism. Each CDR3 is given without its conserved first and last residue. The order of the fields is J gene, V gene, CDR3 protein.

J: TRBJ2-7
V: TRBV7-9
CDR3: ASSPGSIHEQY

J: TRBJ2-1
V: TRBV18
CDR3: ASSPAPRGEQF

J: TRBJ2-3
V: TRBV2
CDR3: ASSRGPSGGLGTDTQY

J: TRBJ1-2
V: TRBV7-2
CDR3: ASSLASYGYT

J: TRBJ1-5
V: TRBV10-3
CDR3: AISESTGGNQPQH

J: TRBJ2-7
V: TRBV3-1
CDR3: ASSQVLEYEQY

J: TRBJ2-5
V: TRBV7-3
CDR3: ASSLGRGRRGETQY

J: TRBJ1-3
V: TRBV13
CDR3: ASSSRFSIFSGNTIY

J: TRBJ2-1
V: TRBV27
CDR3: ASSLSRDEQF

J: TRBJ1-2
V: TRBV6-1
CDR3: ASSHGGPYGYT